The 27 T cell receptor beta chains in this list originate from one sample, sequenced in a study of OX40 agonist ivuxolimab in advanced cancers. The library was built by means of the immunoSEQ multiplex PCR assay. Imported from immuneACCESS, the table was reduced by TCRdb to in-frame sequences with V and J called. These copies leave out some clones; in studies compared against another copy, an unresolved V gene accounts for under half, and the cause of the remainder is not known. The sample data list around 14,000 clones, and approximately 94% of these were observed just once. The ten largest clones represent about 20% of the sample. The sample was CD4+ or CD8+ T cells sorted from blood, taken in a trial of the OX40 agonist ivuxolimab. Every receptor here comes from an adult with an advanced solid tumor such as melanoma, head and neck, liver or kidney cancer.

In DNA, the CDR3 is TGTGCCACCAGGAATTGGCGGGAAGGGGACACCGGGGAGCTGTTTTTT. This codes for CATRNWREGDTGELFF. This rearrangement joins TRBV15 to TRBJ2-2; tentative D call: TRBD2 (6 bases). V lost 6 bases, J lost 3 bases, and 17 bases lay in between. The CDR3 has 16 amino acids. Germline CDR1 LNHNV, CDR2 YYDKDF (reference sequence).

This clone was detected only once. The V call is TRBV6-1, the J call TRBJ2-5; D possibly corresponds to TRBD2 (6 bases). The CDR3 extends over 12 amino acids. V was clipped by 6 bases and J by 3 bases, with 8 bases between them. Germline CDR1 and CDR2: MNHNS and SASEGT. The CDR3 reads CASRGEEETQYF. In DNA form, the CDR3 reads TGTGCCAGCAGGGGGGAGGAAGAGACCCAGTACTTC.

This chain links TRBV28 with TRBJ1-1; D might be TRBD1 (5 bases). The CDR3 totals 14 residues. Trimming cost V 3 bases and J 5 bases, with 13 bases left between them. CDR1 and CDR2 (germline): MDHEN, SYDVKM. The CDR3 DNA reads TGTGCCAGCAGTTTGGGCAGGGCTGGGACTGAAGCTTTCTTT. It is translated as CASSLGRAGTEAFF.

The CDR3 DNA reads TGTGCCAGCAGTTCTAGCGGTGTAGAGGAGACCCAGTACTTC. The encoded protein is CASSSSGVEETQYF. The chain links TRBV2 to TRBJ2-5; 7 nucleotides align to TRBD2. Losses at the gene ends were 5 bases for V and 5 bases for J; bases not matched to a gene: 8. The germline CDR1 and CDR2 sequences are SNHLY and FYNNEI. The CDR3 has 14 amino acids. The variable domain in full, completed from reference TRBV2 and TRBJ2-5, reads EPEVTQTPSHQVTQMGQEVILRCVPISNHLYFYWYRQILGQKVEFLVSFYNNEISEKSEIFDDQFSVERPDGSNFTLKIRSTKLEDSAMYFCASSSSGVEETQYFGPGTRLLVL.

This chain joins TRBV5-4 and TRBJ1-1; D might be TRBD1 (5 bases). The V gene lost 6 bases and the J gene lost 1 base, with 16 bases spanning the gap. CDR1 is SGHNT, CDR2 YYREEE, per germline (reference sequence). The CDR3 consists of 15 residues. The CDR3 DNA follows: TGTGCCAGCATCCTTCAGACAGCCCAGAACACTGAAGCTTTCTTT. It specifies CASILQTAQNTEAFF.

The chain employs TRBV15 and TRBJ1-3; D not resolved. The CDR3 spans 14 residues. CDR1 and CDR2 (germline): LNHNV, YYDKDF (reference sequence). V gave up 5 bases and J gave up 4 bases, with 12 bases separating them. The CDR3 region has the DNA TGTGCCACCAGCGGAAAAGGCTACGGAAACACCATATATTTT. Amino acid sequence: CATSGKGYGNTIYF. Drawing the rest from reference TRBV15 and TRBJ1-3, the complete variable domain is DAMVIQNPRYQVTQFGKPVTLSCSQTLNHNVMYWYQQKSSQAPKLLFHYYDKDFNNEADTPDNFQSRRPNTSFCFLDIRSPGLGDTAMYLCATSGKGYGNTIYFGEGSWLTVV.

The chain links TRBV28 to TRBJ1-2, with D uncertain. The germline gives CDR1 MDHEN, CDR2 SYDVKM. CDR3 size: 13 residues. The germline V and J ends were trimmed by 7 bases and 9 bases, with 18 bases remaining between them. CDR3 nucleotide sequence: TGTGCCAGCATCGAGGGCCCTCCGGATAGCTACACCTTC. Protein product: CASIEGPPDSYTF.

The count of this clone is one. V gene TRBV9 combines with J gene TRBJ2-2; 7 bases line up with TRBD1. The V segment lost 3 bases and the J segment 0 bases; nucleotides outside the gene matches: 2. Germline V gives CDR1 SGDLS, CDR2 YYNGEE. This CDR3 region has 15 residues. The CDR3 reads CASSARGSNTGELFF. The CDR3 DNA reads TGTGCCAGCAGCGCCAGGGGGTCGAACACCGGGGAGCTGTTTTTT.

The rearrangement joins TRBV6-1 to TRBJ2-7, with 11 nucleotides matching TRBD1. The V and J ends lost 4 bases and 1 base, in that order; junction bases with no gene match: 6. The V gene's germline CDR1 is MNHNS and CDR2 SASEGT. The CDR3 loop spans 16 amino acids. The CDR3 loop reads CASSGPWDRGSYEQYF. The DNA for the CDR3 is TGTGCCAGCAGTGGCCCCTGGGACAGGGGGTCCTACGAGCAGTACTTC.

V usage is TRBV18 and J usage is TRBJ2-1; 8 nucleotides agree with TRBD1. The CDR3 consists of 17 residues. V gave up 0 bases and J gave up 7 bases; unmatched junction bases: 11. Looked up from germline, CDR1 is KGHSH and CDR2 is LQKENI. CDR3 DNA: TGTGCCAGCTCACCACCGACCCCCCAGGGGGCCTGGAATGAGCAGTTCTTC. Translating gives CASSPPTPQGAWNEQFF.

The gene calls are TRBV5-1 and TRBJ2-2, with a tentative D call TRBD2 (6 bases). Trimming pared 6 bases from V and 2 bases from J, leaving 17 bases between. The CDR3 spans 16 residues. Germline CDR1 SGHRS, CDR2 YFSETQ. The CDR3 reads CASMRLASVNTGELFF. The CDR3 DNA reads TGCGCCAGCATGAGGCTAGCTAGCGTCAACACCGGGGAGCTGTTTTTT. Full variable domain (remainder filled in from reference TRBV5-1 and TRBJ2-2): KAGVTQTPRYLIKTRGQQVTLSCSPISGHRSVSWYQQTPGQGLQFLFEYFSETQRNKGNFPGRFSGRQFSNSRSEMNVSTLELGDSALYLCASMRLASVNTGELFFGEGSRLTVL.

The gene calls are TRBV27 and TRBJ1-2; D unclear. The CDR3 extends over 15 amino acids. In germline, CDR1 is MNHEY, CDR2 SMNVEV (reference sequence). Between the trimmed V and J ends, which lost 0 bases and 0 bases, there was a span of 8 bases. CDR3 DNA sequence: TGTGCCAGCAGTTTATCCATACATCCTAACTATGGCTACACCTTC. Translating gives CASSLSIHPNYGYTF.

The chain combines TRBV12-5 with TRBJ2-1; 10 bases are shared with TRBD2. CDR1 is LGHNT and CDR2 is FRNRAP in the germline V gene. With 3 bases clipped from V and 4 bases from J, the junction kept 6 bases outside the gene matches. The CDR3 totals 16 residues. The CDR3 region is CASGFTPGLAYNEQFF. In DNA, the CDR3 is TGTGCTAGTGGTTTTACTCCGGGACTAGCGTACAATGAGCAGTTCTTC.

This clone has a single count. The DNA of the CDR3 is TGTGCCAGCAGATCCAGAGGGGCAACCGGGGAGCTGTTTTTT. Encoded protein: CASRSRGATGELFF. The chain recombines TRBV11-3 with TRBJ2-2, with D perhaps being TRBD1 or TRBD2 (5 bases each). This CDR3 has 14 residues. Germline lookup yields CDR1 SGHNT and CDR2 YENEEA. The V gene lost 6 bases and the J gene lost 5 bases, with 13 bases spanning the gap.

The chain carries TRBV28 and TRBJ1-2, with TRBD1 matching 12 bases. CDR1 and CDR2 from the germline V gene are MDHEN and SYDVKM. The ends lost 6 bases at V and 5 bases at J; junction bases unmatched: 16. The CDR3 extends over 18 amino acids. CDR3 DNA sequence: TGTGCCAGCAGGCAGCCGGGACAGGGGGCGCTCCGACGGTATGGCTACACCTTC. Translation gives CASRQPGQGALRRYGYTF.

The genes are TRBV18 and TRBJ2-3; D ambiguous. This CDR3 contains 14 residues. V shed 0 bases and J shed 1 base, with 5 bases lying between them. Germline-derived CDR1 and CDR2 are KGHSH and LQKENI. The CDR3 loop is CASSPPVGTDTQYF. The CDR3, as DNA: TGTGCCAGCTCACCACCCGTAGGCACAGATACGCAGTATTTT.

J is TRBJ1-2 and V is TRBV28; D might be TRBD1 (6 bases). Germline V gene sequence: CDR1 MDHEN, CDR2 SYDVKM. The CDR3 sequence is 18 residues long. V lost 5 bases, J lost 2 bases, and 24 bases lay in between. CDR3 nucleotides: TGTGCCAGCAGTCCCCGGGGTCTAAAGGGGGATACGAACTATGGCTACACCTTC. Translating gives CASSPRGLKGDTNYGYTF.

The chain uses TRBV5-6 and TRBJ2-3, with 7 bases lining up with TRBD1. V gave up 4 bases and J gave up 1 base; unmatched junction bases: 6. The CDR3 has 15 amino acids. The germline V gene has CDR1 SGHDT and CDR2 YYEEEE. The CDR3 sequence: CASSRDSLRTDTQYF. The CDR3, as DNA: TGTGCCAGCAGCCGGGACAGCCTTCGCACAGATACGCAGTATTTT.

The gene calls are TRBV27 and TRBJ2-5; no clear D. The last part of the DNA fits TRBJ2-7 better; the J call may be wrong. The CDR3 runs to 14 residues. CDR1 and CDR2 from the germline V gene are MNHEY and SMNVEV (reference sequence). CDR3 region: CASSLGGSKYEQYF. CDR3 in DNA: TGTGCCAGCAGTTTAGGTGGCAGCAAATACGAGCAGTACTTC.

The rearrangement links TRBV7-9 to TRBJ2-2, with 9 nucleotides matching TRBD1. CDR1 and CDR2 from the germline V gene are SEHNR and FQNEAQ (reference sequence). The CDR3 length is 15 residues. V lost 5 bases and J lost 5; bases outside the gene matches: 6. CDR3 nucleotides: TGTGCCAGCAGCCCTCGACAGGGGGAAACCGGGGAGCTGTTTTTT. Amino acids: CASSPRQGETGELFF.

This chain joins TRBV9 and TRBJ2-1; 7 positions match TRBD2. The germline V gene has CDR1 SGDLS and CDR2 YYNGEE. The CDR3 has 15 residues. V lost 4 bases to trimming and J lost 6 bases; unmatched junction nucleotides: 10. CDR3 sequence (DNA): TGTGCCAGCAGCCCCTGGGGGGGGACCCCCAATGAGCAGTTCTTC. It is translated as CASSPWGGTPNEQFF. Filled out from reference TRBV9 and TRBJ2-1, the complete variable domain reads DSGVTQTPKHLITATGQRVTLRCSPRSGDLSVYWYQQSLDQGLQFLIQYYNGEERAKGNILERFSAQQFPDLHSELNLSSLELGDSALYFCASSPWGGTPNEQFFGPGTRLTVL.

The rearrangement joins TRBV11-3 to TRBJ2-7, with TRBD1 as a possible D gene (6 bases). Germline V lookup: CDR1 SGHNT, CDR2 YENEEA. V was pared by 3 bases and J by 1 base, with 10 bases between. This CDR3 spans 14 amino acids. The CDR3 sequence: CASSFGRGSYEQYF. The CDR3 DNA is TGTGCCAGCAGCTTTGGCAGGGGATCCTACGAGCAGTACTTC.

The chain has TRBV6-5 and TRBJ2-7; the match to TRBD2 covers 12 bases. This CDR3 has 15 residues. Germline V gene sequence: CDR1 MNHEY, CDR2 SVGAGI. The junction had 4 bases not matched to a gene; V was cut back by 6 bases and J by 1 base. The chain's CDR3 is CASSFGTSGSYEQYF. Here the CDR3 DNA reads TGTGCCAGCAGCTTCGGGACTAGCGGGTCCTACGAGCAGTACTTC.

J is TRBJ2-2 and V is TRBV5-1; 13 bases map to TRBD2. V was clipped by 4 bases and J by 5 bases; unmatched bases: 17. CDR1 is SGHRS and CDR2 is YFSETQ in the germline V gene. The CDR3 loop spans 20 amino acids. CDR3 nucleotide sequence: TGCGCCAGCAGCCTAACGTCATATGGCCGACTAGCGGGGGGAACCGGGGAGCTGTTTTTT. This gives the protein CASSLTSYGRLAGGTGELFF.

This sequence joins TRBV10-2 and TRBJ2-7; D gene unclear. CDR1 and CDR2 from the germline V gene are WSHSY and SAAADI. The CDR3 extends over 13 amino acids. Trimming shortened V by 3 bases and J by 3 bases, and 9 bases separated the two germline ends. CDR3: CASSDLGNYEQYF. As DNA, the CDR3 is TGCGCCAGCAGTGATCTAGGTAACTACGAGCAGTACTTC.

The genes are TRBV4-1 and TRBJ2-1, with 11 bases lining up with TRBD2. CDR3 length: 15 residues. Unmatched junction bases numbered 7, after V lost 3 bases and J lost 9 bases. CDR1 and CDR2 (germline): MGHRA, YSYEKL. CDR3 DNA: TGCGCCAGCAGCCAGGGCGGGACTAGCGGAGGTGAGCAGTTCTTC. It is translated as CASSQGGTSGGEQFF.

The chain joins TRBV5-4 to TRBJ2-3; TRBD1 aligns across 7 bases. The CDR3 is 12 amino acids. After removal of 5 bases from V and 5 bases from J, the junction contained 2 bases not matched to a gene. CDR1 and CDR2 from the germline V gene are SGHNT and YYREEE (reference sequence). In DNA form, the CDR3 reads TGTGCCAGCAGTCCAGGGGGAGATACGCAGTATTTT. Protein: CASSPGGDTQYF.